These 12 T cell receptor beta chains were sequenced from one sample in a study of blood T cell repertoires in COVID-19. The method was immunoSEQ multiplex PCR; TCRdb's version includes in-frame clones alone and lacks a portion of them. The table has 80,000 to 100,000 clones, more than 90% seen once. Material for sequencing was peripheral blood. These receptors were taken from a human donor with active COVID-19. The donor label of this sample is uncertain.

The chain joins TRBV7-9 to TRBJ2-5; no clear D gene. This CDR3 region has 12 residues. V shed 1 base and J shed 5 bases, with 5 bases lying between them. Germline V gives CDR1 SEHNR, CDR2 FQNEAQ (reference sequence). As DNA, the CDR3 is TGTGCCAGCAGCTTAGTCCCGGAGACCCAGTACTTC. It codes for CASSLVPETQYF.

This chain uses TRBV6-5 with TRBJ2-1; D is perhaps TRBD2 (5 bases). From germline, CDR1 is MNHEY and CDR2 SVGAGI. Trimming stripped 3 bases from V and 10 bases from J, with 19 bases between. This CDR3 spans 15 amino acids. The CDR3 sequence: CASSYGGEGIKEQFF. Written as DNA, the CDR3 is TGTGCCAGCAGTTATGGCGGAGAGGGCATAAAGGAGCAGTTCTTC.

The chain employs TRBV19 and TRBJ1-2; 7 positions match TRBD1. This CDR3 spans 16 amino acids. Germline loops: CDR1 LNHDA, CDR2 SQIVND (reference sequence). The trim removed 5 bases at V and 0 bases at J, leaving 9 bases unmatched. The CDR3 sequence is CASSYTLQGSNYGYTF. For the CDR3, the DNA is TGTGCCAGTAGTTACACCCTACAGGGGTCTAACTATGGCTACACCTTC.

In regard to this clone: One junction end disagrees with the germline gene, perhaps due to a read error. Here the CDR3 reads CSASNPNPLENF. CDR3 DNA: TGCAGTGCTAGTAACCCCAACCCCTTAGAGAACTTC. V and J are TRBV20-1 and TRBJ2-5; D ambiguous. In germline, CDR1 is DFQATT, CDR2 SNEGSKA (reference sequence). The CDR3 runs 12 residues.

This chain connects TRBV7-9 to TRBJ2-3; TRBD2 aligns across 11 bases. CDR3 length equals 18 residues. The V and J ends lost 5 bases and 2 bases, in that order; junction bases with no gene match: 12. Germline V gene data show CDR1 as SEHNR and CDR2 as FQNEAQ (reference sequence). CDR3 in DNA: TGTGCCAGCAGCCTGCCCGCTAGCGGGGGGCAAACCACAGATACGCAGTATTTT. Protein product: CASSLPASGGQTTDTQYF.

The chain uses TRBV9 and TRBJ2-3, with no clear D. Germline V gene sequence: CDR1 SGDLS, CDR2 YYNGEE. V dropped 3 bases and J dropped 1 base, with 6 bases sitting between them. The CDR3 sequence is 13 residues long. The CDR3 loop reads CASSGHRTDTQYF. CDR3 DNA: TGTGCCAGCAGCGGACACCGCACAGATACGCAGTATTTT.

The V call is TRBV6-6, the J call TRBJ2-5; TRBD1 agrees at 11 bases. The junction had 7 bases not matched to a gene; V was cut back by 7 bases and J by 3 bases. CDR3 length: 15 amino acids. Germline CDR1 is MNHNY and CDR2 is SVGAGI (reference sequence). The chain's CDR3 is CASTSDRGRKETQYF. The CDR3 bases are TGTGCCAGCACCTCGGACAGGGGGCGGAAAGAGACCCAGTACTTC.

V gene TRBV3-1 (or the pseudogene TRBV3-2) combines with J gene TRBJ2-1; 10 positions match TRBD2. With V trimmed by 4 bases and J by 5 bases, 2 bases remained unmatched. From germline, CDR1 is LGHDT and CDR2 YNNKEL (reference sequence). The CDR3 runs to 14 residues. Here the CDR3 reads CASSLTSGDNEQFF. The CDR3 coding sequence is TGTGCCAGCAGCCTCACTAGCGGGGACAATGAGCAGTTCTTC.

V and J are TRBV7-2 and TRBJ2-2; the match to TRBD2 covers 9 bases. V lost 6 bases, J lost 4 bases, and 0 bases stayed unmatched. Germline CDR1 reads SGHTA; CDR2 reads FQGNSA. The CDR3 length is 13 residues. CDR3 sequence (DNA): TGTGCCAGCAGGCGGGGGGGCACCGGGGAGCTGTTTTTT. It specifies CASRRGGTGELFF. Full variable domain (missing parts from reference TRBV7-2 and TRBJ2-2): GAGVSQSPSNKVTEKGKDVELRCDPISGHTALYWYRQSLGQGLEFLIYFQGNSAPDKSGLPSDRFSAERTGGSVSTLTIQRTQQEDSAVYLCASRRGGTGELFFGEGSRLTVL.

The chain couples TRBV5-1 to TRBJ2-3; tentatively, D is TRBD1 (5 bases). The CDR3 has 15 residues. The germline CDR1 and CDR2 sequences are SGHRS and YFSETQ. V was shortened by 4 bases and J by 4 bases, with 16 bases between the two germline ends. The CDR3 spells CASSLPTDNSDTQYF. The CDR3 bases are TGCGCCAGCAGCCTACCGACAGATAATTCAGATACGCAGTATTTT.

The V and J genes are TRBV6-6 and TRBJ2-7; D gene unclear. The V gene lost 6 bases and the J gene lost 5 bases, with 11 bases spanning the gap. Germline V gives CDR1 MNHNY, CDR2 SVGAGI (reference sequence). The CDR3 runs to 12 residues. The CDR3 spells CASSPTTHEQYF. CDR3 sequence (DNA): TGTGCCAGCAGCCCAACAACCCACGAGCAGTACTTC.

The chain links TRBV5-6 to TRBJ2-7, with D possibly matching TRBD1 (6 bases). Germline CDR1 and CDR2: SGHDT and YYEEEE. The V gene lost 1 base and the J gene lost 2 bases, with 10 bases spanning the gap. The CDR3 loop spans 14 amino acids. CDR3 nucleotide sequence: TGTGCCAGCAGCTTGCGAGGGGGTACCTACGAGCAGTACTTC. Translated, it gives CASSLRGGTYEQYF.